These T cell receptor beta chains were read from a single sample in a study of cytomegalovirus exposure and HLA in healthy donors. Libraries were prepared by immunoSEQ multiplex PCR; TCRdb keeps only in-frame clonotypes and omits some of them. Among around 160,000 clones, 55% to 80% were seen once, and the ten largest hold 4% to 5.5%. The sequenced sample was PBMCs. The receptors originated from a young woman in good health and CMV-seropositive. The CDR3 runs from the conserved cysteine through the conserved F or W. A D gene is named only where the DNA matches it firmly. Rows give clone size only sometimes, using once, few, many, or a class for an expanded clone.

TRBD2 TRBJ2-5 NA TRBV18 CASSPGLADVSQYF TGTGCCAGCTCACCAGGACTAGCGGACGTTTCGCAGTACTTC
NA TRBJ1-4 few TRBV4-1 CASSQERVTNEKLFF TGCGCCAGCAGCCAAGAGAGGGTTACTAATGAAAAACTGTTTTTT
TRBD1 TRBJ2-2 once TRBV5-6 CASSGTVNTGELFF TGTGCCAGCAGCGGGACAGTGAACACCGGGGAGCTGTTTTTT
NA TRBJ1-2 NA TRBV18 CASSPSADYGYTF TGTGCCAGCTCACCTTCGGCGGACTATGGCTACACCTTC
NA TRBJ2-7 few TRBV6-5 CASSRGRLVSYEQYF TGTGCCAGCAGCCGGGGGAGGTTAGTTTCCTACGAGCAGTACTTC
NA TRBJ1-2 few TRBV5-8 CASSPGGWSNPRYGYTF TGTGCCAGCAGCCCCGGAGGGTGGTCGAACCCTAGGTATGGCTACACCTTC
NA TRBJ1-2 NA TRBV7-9 CASSLLDSPNYGYTF TGTGCCAGCAGCTTATTAGACAGCCCTAACTATGGCTACACCTTC
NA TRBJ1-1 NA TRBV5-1 CASQNGLGTEAFF TGCGCCAGTCAAAACGGGTTGGGCACTGAAGCTTTCTTT
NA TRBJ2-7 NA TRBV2 CASSDLGHPTYEQYF TGTGCCAGCAGTGATCTGGGCCACCCTACCTACGAGCAGTACTTC
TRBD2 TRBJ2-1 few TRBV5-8 CASSWGLAGVEQFF TGTGCCAGCAGCTGGGGACTAGCGGGAGTTGAGCAGTTCTTC
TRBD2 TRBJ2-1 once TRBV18 CASSPPELAGGGEQFF TGTGCCAGCTCACCACCTGAACTAGCGGGAGGCGGTGAGCAGTTCTTC
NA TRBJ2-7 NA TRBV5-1 CASSLGRSTTYEQYF TGCGCCAGCAGCTTGGGCCGGAGTACTACCTACGAGCAGTACTTC
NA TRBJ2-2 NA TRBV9 CASSPTVYTGELFF TGTGCCAGCAGCCCGACAGTGTACACCGGGGAGCTGTTTTTT
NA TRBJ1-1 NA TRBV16 CASSPLGRVNTEAFF TGTGCCAGCAGCCCCCTTGGCAGGGTGAACACTGAAGCTTTCTTT
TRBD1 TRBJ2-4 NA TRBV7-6 CASSLGQGKNIQYF TGTGCCAGCAGCTTGGGACAGGGAAAAAACATTCAGTACTTC
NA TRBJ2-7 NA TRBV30 CAWSVRGRTYEQYF TGTGCCTGGAGTGTACGCGGGCGCACCTACGAGCAGTACTTC
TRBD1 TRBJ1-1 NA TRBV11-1 CASSHDRGEAFF TGTGCCAGCAGCCACGACAGGGGTGAAGCTTTCTTT
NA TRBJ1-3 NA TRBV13 CASSQQDSGNTIYF TGTGCCAGCAGCCAACAAGACTCTGGAAACACCATATATTTT
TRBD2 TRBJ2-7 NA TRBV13 CASSLASGLAAYEQYF TGTGCCAGCAGCTTAGCCTCAGGACTAGCGGCCTACGAGCAGTACTTC
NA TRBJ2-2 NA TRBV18 CASSQMVGGNTGELFF TGTGCCAGCTCACAGATGGTCGGCGGAAACACCGGGGAGCTGTTTTTT
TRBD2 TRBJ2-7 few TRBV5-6 CASTSGPGGPEYYEQYF TGTGCCAGCACCTCGGGGCCGGGGGGGCCCGAATACTACGAGCAGTACTTC
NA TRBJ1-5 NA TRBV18 CASSPPQGPQHF TGTGCCAGCTCACCACCGCAGGGGCCCCAGCATTTT
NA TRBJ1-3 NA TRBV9 CASSLLAGIYSGNTIYF TGTGCCAGCAGCCTGCTAGCAGGTATCTACTCTGGAAACACCATATATTTT
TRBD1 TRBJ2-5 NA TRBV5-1 CASSLRDRQETQYF TGCGCCAGCAGCCTCCGGGACAGGCAAGAGACCCAGTACTTC
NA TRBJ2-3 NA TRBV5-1 CASSSWGDTDTQYF TGCGCCAGCAGCTCGTGGGGCGACACAGATACGCAGTATTTT
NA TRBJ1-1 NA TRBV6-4 CASSDSIGGTEAFF TGTGCCAGCAGTGACTCGATAGGGGGTACTGAAGCTTTCTTT
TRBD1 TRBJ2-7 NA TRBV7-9 CASSSPGQGGYEQYF TGTGCCAGCAGCTCGCCGGGACAGGGAGGGTACGAGCAGTACTTC
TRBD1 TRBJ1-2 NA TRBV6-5 CASSPDRGGYGYTF TGTGCCAGCAGCCCGGACAGGGGAGGCTATGGCTACACCTTC
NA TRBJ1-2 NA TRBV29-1 CSVERQGNDYGYTF TGCAGCGTTGAACGGCAGGGGAACGACTATGGCTACACCTTC
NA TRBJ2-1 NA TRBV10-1 CASRGAGAHNEQFF TGCGCCAGCAGGGGGGCGGGGGCCCACAATGAGCAGTTCTTC
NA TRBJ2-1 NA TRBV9 CASSVRDFENNEQFF TGTGCCAGCAGCGTTCGCGATTTTGAGAACAATGAGCAGTTCTTC